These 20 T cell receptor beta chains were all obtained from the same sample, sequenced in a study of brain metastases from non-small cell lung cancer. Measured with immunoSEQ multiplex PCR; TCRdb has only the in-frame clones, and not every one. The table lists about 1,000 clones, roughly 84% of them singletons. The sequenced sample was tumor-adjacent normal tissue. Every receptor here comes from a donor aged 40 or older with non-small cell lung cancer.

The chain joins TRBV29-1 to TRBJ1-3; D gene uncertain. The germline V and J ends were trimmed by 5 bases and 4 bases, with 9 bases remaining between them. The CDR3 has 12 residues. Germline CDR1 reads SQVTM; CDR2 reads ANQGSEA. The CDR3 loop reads CSVKGNGNTIYF. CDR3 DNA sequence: TGCAGCGTTAAAGGGAACGGAAACACCATATATTTT.

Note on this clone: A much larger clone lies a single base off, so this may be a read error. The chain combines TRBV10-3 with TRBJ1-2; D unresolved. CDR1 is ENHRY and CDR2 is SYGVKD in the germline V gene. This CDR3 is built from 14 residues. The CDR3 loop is CAISKSSQFYGYTF. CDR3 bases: TGTGCCATCAGTAAGTCGAGCCAGTTCTATGGCTACACCTTC.

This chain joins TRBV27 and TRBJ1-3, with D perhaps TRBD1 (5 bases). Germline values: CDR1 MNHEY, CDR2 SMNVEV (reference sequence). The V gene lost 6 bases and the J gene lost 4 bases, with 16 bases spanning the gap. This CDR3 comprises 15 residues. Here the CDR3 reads CASSLSGTAGNTIYF. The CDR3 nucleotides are TGTGCCAGCAGCCTCTCCGGGACGGCGGGAAACACCATATATTTT.

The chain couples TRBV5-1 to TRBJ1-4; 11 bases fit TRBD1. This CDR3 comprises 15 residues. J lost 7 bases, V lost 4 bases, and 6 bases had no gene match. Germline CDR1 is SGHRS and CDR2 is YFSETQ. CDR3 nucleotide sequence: TGCGCCAGCAGCGACCCGGGACAGGGGGGTGAAAAACTGTTTTTT. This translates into CASSDPGQGGEKLFF.

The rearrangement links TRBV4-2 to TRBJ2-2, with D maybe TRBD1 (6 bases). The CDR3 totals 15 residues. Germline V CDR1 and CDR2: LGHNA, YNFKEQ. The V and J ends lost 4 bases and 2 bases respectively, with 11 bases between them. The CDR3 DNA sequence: TGTGCCAGCAGCCTGGGGACAACTAACACCGGGGAGCTGTTTTTT. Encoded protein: CASSLGTTNTGELFF.

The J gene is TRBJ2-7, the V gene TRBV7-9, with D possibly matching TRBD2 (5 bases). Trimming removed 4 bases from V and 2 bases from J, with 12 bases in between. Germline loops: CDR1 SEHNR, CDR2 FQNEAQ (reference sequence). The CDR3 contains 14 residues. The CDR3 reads CASSSAGVTYEQYF. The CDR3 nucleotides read TGTGCCAGCAGCTCCGCCGGGGTGACCTACGAGCAGTACTTC.

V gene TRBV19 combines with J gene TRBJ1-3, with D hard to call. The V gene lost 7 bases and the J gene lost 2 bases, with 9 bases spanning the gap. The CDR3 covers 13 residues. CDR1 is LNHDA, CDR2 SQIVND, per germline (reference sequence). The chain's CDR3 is CASNRAAGNTIYF. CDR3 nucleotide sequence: TGTGCCAGTAACCGGGCGGCTGGAAACACCATATATTTT.

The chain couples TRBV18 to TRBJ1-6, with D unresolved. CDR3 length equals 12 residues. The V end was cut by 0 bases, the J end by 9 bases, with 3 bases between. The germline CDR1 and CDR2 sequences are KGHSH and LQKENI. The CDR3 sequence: CASSPPGSPLHF. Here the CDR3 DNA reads TGTGCCAGCTCACCACCGGGTTCACCCCTCCACTTT. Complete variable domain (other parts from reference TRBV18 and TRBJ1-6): NAGVMQNPRHLVRRRGQEARLRCSPMKGHSHVYWYRQLPEEGLKFMVYLQKENIIDESGMPKERFSAEFPKEGPSILRIQQVVRGDSAAYFCASSPPGSPLHFGNGTRLTVT.

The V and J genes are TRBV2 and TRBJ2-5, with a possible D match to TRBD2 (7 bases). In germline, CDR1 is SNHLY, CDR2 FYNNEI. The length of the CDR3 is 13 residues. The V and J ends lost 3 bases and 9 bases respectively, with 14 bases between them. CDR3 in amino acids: CASSEAKGGAQYF. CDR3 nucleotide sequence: TGTGCCAGCAGTGAGGCAAAGGGGGGGGCCCAGTACTTC.

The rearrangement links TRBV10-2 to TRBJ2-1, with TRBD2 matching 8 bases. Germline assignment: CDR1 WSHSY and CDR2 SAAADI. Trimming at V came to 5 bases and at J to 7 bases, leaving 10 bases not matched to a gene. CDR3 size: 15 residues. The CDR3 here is CASSLSGALGNEQFF. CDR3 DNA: TGCGCCAGCAGTCTTAGCGGGGCCCTTGGGAATGAGCAGTTCTTC.

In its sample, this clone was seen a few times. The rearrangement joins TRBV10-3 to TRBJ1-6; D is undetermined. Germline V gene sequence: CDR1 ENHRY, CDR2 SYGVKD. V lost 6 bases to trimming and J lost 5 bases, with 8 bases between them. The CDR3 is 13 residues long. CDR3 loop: CAISAGDNSPLHF. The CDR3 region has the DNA TGTGCCATCAGCGCCGGGGATAATTCACCCCTCCACTTT.

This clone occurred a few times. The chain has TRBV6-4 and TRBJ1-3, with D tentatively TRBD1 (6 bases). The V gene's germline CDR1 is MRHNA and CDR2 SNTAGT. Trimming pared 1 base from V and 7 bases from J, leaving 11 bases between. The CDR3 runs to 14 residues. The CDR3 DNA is TGTGCCAGCAGTGACTTGGACCAGGGGAACACCATATATTTT. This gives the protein CASSDLDQGNTIYF.

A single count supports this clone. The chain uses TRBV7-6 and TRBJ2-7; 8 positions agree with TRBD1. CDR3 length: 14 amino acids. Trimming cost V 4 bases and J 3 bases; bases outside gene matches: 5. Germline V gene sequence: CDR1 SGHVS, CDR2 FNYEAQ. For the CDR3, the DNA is TGTGCCAGCAGCTCGAGACAGGGGTACTACGAGCAGTACTTC. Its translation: CASSSRQGYYEQYF.

CDR3 amino acids: CASSVKASGNYEQYF. CDR3 in DNA: TGTGCCAGCAGCGTAAAGGCTAGCGGGAACTACGAGCAGTACTTC. This rearrangement joins TRBV9 to TRBJ2-7, with TRBD2 matching over 9 bases. The CDR3 contains 15 residues. The ends lost 1 base at V and 3 bases at J; junction bases unmatched: 5. Germline values: CDR1 SGDLS, CDR2 YYNGEE.

The CDR3 loop is CASSGGLAGVNEQFF. As DNA, the CDR3 is TGTGCCAGCAGCGGGGGACTAGCGGGAGTCAATGAGCAGTTCTTC. The chain joins TRBV7-2 to TRBJ2-1; TRBD2 aligns across 14 bases. The CDR3 is made up of 15 amino acids. Germline values: CDR1 SGHTA, CDR2 FQGNSA. The ends lost 5 bases at V and 6 bases at J; junction bases unmatched: 3.

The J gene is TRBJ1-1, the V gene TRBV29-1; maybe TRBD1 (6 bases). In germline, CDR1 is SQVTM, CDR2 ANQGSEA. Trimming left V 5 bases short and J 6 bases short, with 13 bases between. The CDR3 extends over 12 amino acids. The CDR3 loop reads CSVSRGRAEAFF. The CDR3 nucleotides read TGCAGCGTTTCTCGGGGGCGCGCTGAAGCTTTCTTT.

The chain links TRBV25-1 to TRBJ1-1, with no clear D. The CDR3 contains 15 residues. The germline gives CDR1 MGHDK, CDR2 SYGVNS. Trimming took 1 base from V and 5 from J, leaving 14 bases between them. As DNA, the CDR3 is TGTGCCAGCAGTGAATCTCGCGATGGAGGAACTGAAGCTTTCTTT. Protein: CASSESRDGGTEAFF.

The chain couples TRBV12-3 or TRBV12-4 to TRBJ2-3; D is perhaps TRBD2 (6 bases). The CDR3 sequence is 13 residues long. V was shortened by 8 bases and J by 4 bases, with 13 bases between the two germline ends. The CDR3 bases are TGTGCCAGCCTGAGCGGGTTGGCAGATACGCAGTATTTT. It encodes CASLSGLADTQYF.

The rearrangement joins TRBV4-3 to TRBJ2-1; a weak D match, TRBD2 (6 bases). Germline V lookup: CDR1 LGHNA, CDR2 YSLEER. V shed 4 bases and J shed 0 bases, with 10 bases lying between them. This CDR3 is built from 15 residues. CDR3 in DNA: TGCGCCAGCAGCCGGGACTCCGGCTCCTACAATGAGCAGTTCTTC. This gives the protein CASSRDSGSYNEQFF.

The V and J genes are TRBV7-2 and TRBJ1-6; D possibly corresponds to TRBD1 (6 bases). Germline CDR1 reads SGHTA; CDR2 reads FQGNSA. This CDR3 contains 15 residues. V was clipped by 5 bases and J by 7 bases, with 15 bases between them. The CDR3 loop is CASSSWGTSNSPLHF. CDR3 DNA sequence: TGTGCCAGCAGCAGTTGGGGGACAAGCAATTCACCCCTCCACTTT.